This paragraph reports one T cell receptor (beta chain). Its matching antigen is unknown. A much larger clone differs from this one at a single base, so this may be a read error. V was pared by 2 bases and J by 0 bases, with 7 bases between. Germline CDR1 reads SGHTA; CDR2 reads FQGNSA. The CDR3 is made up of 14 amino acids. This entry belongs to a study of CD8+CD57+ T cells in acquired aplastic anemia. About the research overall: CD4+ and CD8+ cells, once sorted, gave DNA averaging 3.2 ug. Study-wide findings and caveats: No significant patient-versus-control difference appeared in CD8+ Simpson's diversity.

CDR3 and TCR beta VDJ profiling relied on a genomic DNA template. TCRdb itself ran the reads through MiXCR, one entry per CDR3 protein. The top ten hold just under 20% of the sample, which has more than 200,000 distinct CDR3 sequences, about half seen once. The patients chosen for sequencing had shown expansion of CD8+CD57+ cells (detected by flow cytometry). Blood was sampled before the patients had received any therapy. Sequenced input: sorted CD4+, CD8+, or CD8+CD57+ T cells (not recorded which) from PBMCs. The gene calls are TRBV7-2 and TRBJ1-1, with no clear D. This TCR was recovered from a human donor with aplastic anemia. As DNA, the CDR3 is TGTGCCAGCAGCTTATTTCACGTGAACACTGAAGCTTTCTTT. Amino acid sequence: CASSLFHVNTEAFF.